This T cell receptor (beta chain) was recorded in a study of blood T cell repertoires in COVID-19. Germline V CDR1 and CDR2: KGHSH, LQKENI. The CDR3 runs 17 residues. Trimming left V 2 bases short and J 8 bases short, with 19 bases between. Per the original methods: Estimated nucleated cell counts came from reference gene primer amplification. This table comes from immunoSEQ multiplex PCR, and its TCRdb copy is limited to in-frame clones, with some not included. V, J and clone size are taken as reported in that table, and D and trimming were inferred from the DNA itself. The repertoire has 120,000 to 150,000 clones, around 80% of them found once; the top ten carry 15%.

This rearrangement joins TRBV18 to TRBJ1-6; D call uncertain. The receptor was isolated from a human donor with acute or convalescent COVID-19. The donor label of this sample is uncertain. Sequencing was done on a sample of peripheral blood. The chain's CDR3 is CASSPNVGGRGDSPLHF. The CDR3 coding sequence is TGTGCCAGCTCACCAAACGTGGGAGGGCGGGGAGATTCACCCCTCCACTTT. Supplemented by reference TRBV18 and TRBJ1-6, the full variable domain reads NAGVMQNPRHLVRRRGQEARLRCSPMKGHSHVYWYRQLPEEGLKFMVYLQKENIIDESGMPKERFSAEFPKEGPSILRIQQVVRGDSAAYFCASSPNVGGRGDSPLHFGNGTRLTVT.